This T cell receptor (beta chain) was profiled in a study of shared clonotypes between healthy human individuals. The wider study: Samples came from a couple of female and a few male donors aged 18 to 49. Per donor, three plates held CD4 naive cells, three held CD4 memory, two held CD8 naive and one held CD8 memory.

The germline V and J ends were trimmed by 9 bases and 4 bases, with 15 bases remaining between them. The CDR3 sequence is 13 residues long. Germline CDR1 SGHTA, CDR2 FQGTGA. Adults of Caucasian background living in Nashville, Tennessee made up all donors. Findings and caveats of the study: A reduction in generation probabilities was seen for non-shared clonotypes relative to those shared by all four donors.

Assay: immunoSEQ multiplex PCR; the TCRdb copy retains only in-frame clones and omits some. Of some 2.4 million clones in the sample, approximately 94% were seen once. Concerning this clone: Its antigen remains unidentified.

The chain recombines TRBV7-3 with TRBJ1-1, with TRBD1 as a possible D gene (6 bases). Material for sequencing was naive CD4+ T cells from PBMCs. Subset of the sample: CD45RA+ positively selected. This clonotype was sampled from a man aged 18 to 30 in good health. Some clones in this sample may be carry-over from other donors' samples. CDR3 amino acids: CASRWGLGTEAFF. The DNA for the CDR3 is TGTGCCAGTAGATGGGGGCTTGGCACTGAAGCTTTCTTT. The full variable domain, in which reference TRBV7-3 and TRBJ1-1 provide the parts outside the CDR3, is GAGVSQTPSNKVTEKGKYVELRCDPISGHTALYWYRQSLGQGPEFLIYFQGTGAADDSGLPNDRFFAVRPEGSVSTLKIQRTERGDSAVYLCASRWGLGTEAFFGQGTRLTVV.